This T cell receptor beta chain came from a study of T cell changes during pregnancy in multiple sclerosis. The CDR3 extends over 15 amino acids. V dropped 3 bases and J dropped 3 bases, with 15 bases sitting between them. Germline V gene sequence: CDR1 SGHRS, CDR2 YFSETQ. The data were produced by immunoSEQ multiplex PCR, yet TCRdb's version contains in-frame clones alone and is incomplete. The repertoire holds 57,000 or so clones, 90% seen once, with 5% to 7.5% in the top ten. Sequenced here: peripheral blood, sampled in the third trimester of pregnancy. The sequence was collected from a female donor in good health, enrolled as a control in a pregnancy study. J is TRBJ2-5 and V is TRBV5-1; D might be TRBD1 (7 bases). CDR3 residues: CASSWSQGGEETQYF. For the CDR3, the DNA is TGCGCCAGCAGCTGGTCCCAGGGGGGTGAAGAGACCCAGTACTTC.